The 21 T cell receptor beta chains reported below all come from one sample, sequenced in a study of blood T cell repertoires in COVID-19. Clones were read by immunoSEQ multiplex PCR, and TCRdb kept only the in-frame ones, dropping some. This table has around 130,000 clones, about 86% appearing once. Sequenced: peripheral blood. The receptors shown here come from a woman aged 45-65 years with acute or convalescent COVID-19.

This chain uses TRBV5-4 with TRBJ2-3, with 13 bases aligning to TRBD2. Germline V lookup: CDR1 SGHNT, CDR2 YYREEE (reference sequence). The CDR3 has 19 residues. V was clipped by 0 bases and J by 1 base; unmatched bases: 8. For the CDR3, the DNA is TGTGCCAGCAGCTTGGGACTAGCGGGGGGCTCCCGGGGCACAGATACGCAGTATTTT. Protein: CASSLGLAGGSRGTDTQYF.

This chain joins TRBV9 and TRBJ1-5; D is unclear. The V gene lost 7 bases and the J gene lost 4 bases, with 6 bases spanning the gap. Germline V gives CDR1 SGDLS, CDR2 YYNGEE. The CDR3 has 11 residues. For the CDR3, the DNA is TGTGCCAGCGGAGCTAATCAGCCCCAGCATTTT. It codes for CASGANQPQHF.

The chain carries TRBV6-5 and TRBJ2-7; possibly TRBD1 for D (6 bases). The CDR3 consists of 14 residues. Germline-derived CDR1 and CDR2 are MNHEY and SVGAGI. With 5 bases removed from V and 6 bases from J, the gap between germline ends came to 17 bases. The CDR3 DNA follows: TGTGCCAGCAGTCAAAGGACAGACGGAGCCGAGCAGTACTTC. Amino acids: CASSQRTDGAEQYF.

Note on this clone: A read error may account for a junction end that differs from germline. The gene calls are TRBV5-1 and TRBJ1-6, with 9 bases identical to TRBD1. Germline-derived CDR1 and CDR2 are SGHRS and YFSETQ. CDR3 length equals 17 residues. The CDR3 nucleotides are TGCGCCAGCAGCACCGGACAGGGGTCTTCCTTTAATTCACCCCTCCACTTT. It encodes CASSTGQGSSFNSPLHF.

This chain connects TRBV5-1 to TRBJ2-5, with no clear D. The V end was cut by 2 bases, the J end by 0 bases, with 8 bases between. There are 14 residues in the CDR3. Germline CDR1 SGHRS, CDR2 YFSETQ. The CDR3 region has the DNA TGCGCCAGCAGCTTCGCTACGAACCAAGAGACCCAGTACTTC. It yields the protein CASSFATNQETQYF. Drawing the rest from reference TRBV5-1 and TRBJ2-5, the complete variable domain is KAGVTQTPRYLIKTRGQQVTLSCSPISGHRSVSWYQQTPGQGLQFLFEYFSETQRNKGNFPGRFSGRQFSNSRSEMNVSTLELGDSALYLCASSFATNQETQYFGPGTRLLVL.

Only a few counts were recorded for this clone. The chain recombines TRBV9 with TRBJ2-5; D may be TRBD2 (6 bases). This CDR3 is 14 amino acids long. V was trimmed by 6 bases and J by 2 bases, leaving 14 bases between them. The germline V gene encodes CDR1 SGDLS and CDR2 YYNGEE. CDR3 amino acids: CASNNRETQETQYF. The CDR3 DNA reads TGTGCCAGCAACAACCGGGAGACACAAGAGACCCAGTACTTC.

This sequence joins TRBV30 and TRBJ2-1; 9 bases are a match to TRBD2. The CDR3 length is 17 residues. Germline V gene data show CDR1 as GTSNPN and CDR2 as SVGIG (reference sequence). V trimming: 5 bases; J trimming: 9 bases; junction bases outside the gene matches: 20. The CDR3 sequence: CAWEGVSGLAIWGEQFF. In DNA form, the CDR3 reads TGTGCCTGGGAGGGAGTTTCGGGACTAGCAATTTGGGGTGAGCAGTTCTTC. Drawing the rest from reference TRBV30 and TRBJ2-1, the complete variable domain is SQTIHQWPATLVQPVGSPLSLECTVEGTSNPNLYWYRQAAGRGLQLLFYSVGIGQISSEVPQNLSASRPQDRQFILSSKKLLLSDSGFYLCAWEGVSGLAIWGEQFFGPGTRLTVL.

The chain couples TRBV7-9 to TRBJ1-2; 11 bases fit TRBD1. Trimming at V came to 6 bases and at J to 5 bases, leaving 11 bases not matched to a gene. Germline V gene lookup returns CDR1 SEHNR and CDR2 FQNEAQ (reference sequence). CDR3 length: 16 amino acids. CDR3 in DNA: TGTGCCAGCAGTCCCGTCTGGACAGGGGGCGGGTATGGCTACACCTTC. Translating it yields CASSPVWTGGGYGYTF.

The CDR3 spells CASSYGQDGSSPLHF. CDR3 nucleotide sequence: TGTGCCAGCAGTTACGGACAGGATGGTAGTTCACCCCTCCACTTT. The V gene is TRBV3-1 (or the pseudogene TRBV3-2), the J gene TRBJ1-6; TRBD1 matches at 7 bases. Trimming removed 6 bases from V and 9 bases from J; junction bases left unmatched: 11. The CDR3 is made up of 15 amino acids. CDR1 is LGHDT, CDR2 YNNKEL, per germline (reference sequence).

The V and J genes are TRBV29-1 and TRBJ2-1, with 11 bases matching TRBD2. Germline V gives CDR1 SQVTM, CDR2 ANQGSEA. Trimming removed 4 bases from V and 4 bases from J; junction bases left unmatched: 3. CDR3 length: 14 residues. The CDR3 nucleotides read TGCAGCGTTGTCCGGACTAGCGGGTACAATGAGCAGTTCTTC. Translated, it gives CSVVRTSGYNEQFF.

The CDR3 bases are TGTGCCAGCAGCCCGGTAGTGAACACTGAAGCTTTCTTT. Amino acids: CASSPVVNTEAFF. The rearrangement links TRBV5-5 to TRBJ1-1, with D unresolved. Trimming left V 4 bases short and J 0 bases short, with 7 bases between. The CDR3 runs to 13 residues. Germline lookup yields CDR1 SGHKS and CDR2 YYEKEE (reference sequence).

The gene calls are TRBV19 and TRBJ1-4; a possible D gene is TRBD1 (5 bases). Germline CDR1 and CDR2: LNHDA and SQIVND (reference sequence). V lost 4 bases, J lost 8 bases, and 17 bases lay in between. The CDR3 totals 15 residues. CDR3 region: CASSTGGREHEKLFF. The CDR3 DNA reads as TGTGCCAGTAGTACCGGGGGGAGGGAACACGAAAAACTGTTTTTT.

The chain employs TRBV4-1 and TRBJ1-4, with D possibly matching TRBD1 (5 bases). Germline assignment: CDR1 MGHRA and CDR2 YSYEKL. The ends were cut back, 3 bases at V and 4 bases at J, with 15 bases in the middle. The length of the CDR3 is 16 residues. CDR3 DNA: TGCGCCAGCAGCCATACAGGTTCTTCGGGTAATGAAAAACTGTTTTTT. Protein product: CASSHTGSSGNEKLFF.

This clone was seen only once. The CDR3 DNA follows: TGTGCCAGCAGTCCCCGGACAGGGAAAACTGAAGCTTTCTTT. Protein sequence: CASSPRTGKTEAFF. This rearrangement joins TRBV6-5 to TRBJ1-1; TRBD1 matches 8 bases. The CDR3 totals 14 residues. The V gene end was trimmed by 5 bases and the J gene end by 5 bases; junction bases not matched to a gene: 7. Germline V gene sequence: CDR1 MNHEY, CDR2 SVGAGI.

The gene calls are TRBV5-6 and TRBJ1-1, with a possible D match to TRBD1 (5 bases). Looked up from germline, CDR1 is SGHDT and CDR2 is YYEEEE. CDR3 length: 13 amino acids. Trimming pared 6 bases from V and 5 bases from J, leaving 14 bases between. CDR3 amino acids: CASTPSGGTEAFF. Written as DNA, the CDR3 is TGTGCCAGCACCCCATCGGGGGGGACTGAAGCTTTCTTT.

The gene calls are TRBV6-5 and TRBJ2-1, with TRBD1 as a possible D gene (5 bases). The V and J ends lost 2 bases and 5 bases respectively, with 13 bases between them. The CDR3 extends over 15 amino acids. The germline gives CDR1 MNHEY, CDR2 SVGAGI. Here the CDR3 DNA reads TGTGCCAGCAGTTACCGGTTTTTGGGGCACAATGAGCAGTTCTTC. Amino acid sequence: CASSYRFLGHNEQFF.

This chain joins TRBV19 and TRBJ2-1, with TRBD2 matching 8 bases. V was pared by 5 bases and J by 2 bases, with 8 bases of the junction left unmatched. The CDR3 has 16 residues. Germline loops: CDR1 LNHDA, CDR2 SQIVND (reference sequence). The CDR3: CASSLRGGSAYNEQFF. The CDR3 DNA reads as TGTGCCAGTAGTCTCCGGGGGGGATCTGCCTACAATGAGCAGTTCTTC.

This chain joins TRBV5-1 and TRBJ1-4, with a weak D call TRBD1 (5 bases). Germline loops: CDR1 SGHRS, CDR2 YFSETQ. The V end lost 4 bases, the J end lost 10 bases, and 17 bases lay between the germline ends. The CDR3 runs 14 residues. The CDR3 loop is CASSAVGGDGKLFF. The CDR3 DNA follows: TGCGCCAGCAGCGCCGTCGGAGGGGACGGAAAACTGTTTTTT.

DNA of the CDR3: TGTGCCAGCAGCACAGGGGCCTGGGGCGAAAAACTGTTTTTT. Protein product: CASSTGAWGEKLFF. The chain combines TRBV13 with TRBJ1-4; 7 bases agree with TRBD1. The CDR3 is made up of 14 amino acids. V dropped 5 bases and J dropped 8; count of bases not matched to a gene: 8. The germline gives CDR1 PRHDT, CDR2 FYEKMQ (reference sequence).

This clone came up a few times. The V and J genes are TRBV19 and TRBJ2-3, with a possible D match to TRBD1 (6 bases). Germline loops: CDR1 LNHDA, CDR2 SQIVND (reference sequence). V was trimmed by 6 bases and J by 2 bases, leaving 18 bases between them. The CDR3 covers 16 residues. The CDR3 protein is CASRVASAGDTDTQYF. CDR3 nucleotides: TGTGCCAGTAGAGTGGCATCGGCAGGGGACACAGATACGCAGTATTTT.

The rearrangement links TRBV29-1 to TRBJ2-1; 9 bases match TRBD1. After removal of 4 bases from V and 8 bases from J, the junction contained 6 bases not matched to a gene. CDR1 and CDR2 from the germline V gene are SQVTM and ANQGSEA. The length of the CDR3 is 13 residues. The CDR3 DNA is TGCAGCGTTGTTAAGGGACAGGGTCATGAGCAGTTCTTC. Translated: CSVVKGQGHEQFF.